This T cell receptor beta chain was documented in a study of beta chain features in type 1 diabetes. Investigators reverse transcribed all isolated RNA, so they sequenced expressed TCRB transcripts. Reads from naive, central memory and regulatory T cell samples averaged around 3.6 million. Sequencing was performed with immunoSEQ multiplex PCR; in TCRdb, only in-frame clones are kept and a portion is missing. This sample has around 500,000 clones, with over 25% found just once. In germline, CDR1 is MDHEN, CDR2 SYDVKM. The CDR3 contains 12 residues. The V gene lost 5 bases and the J gene lost 2 bases, with 6 bases spanning the gap.

The TCR sequence derives from a man between 18 and 35 years old in good health. The sequenced material came from naive CD4+ T cells from blood. The genes are TRBV28 and TRBJ1-2; TRBD1 might be the D (5 bases). CDR3: CASSGGNYGYTF. The CDR3 nucleotides are TGTGCCAGCAGTGGGGGGAACTATGGCTACACCTTC.